A single sample gave rise to the 10 T cell receptor beta chains below, sequenced in a study of shared clonotypes between healthy human individuals. The protocol was immunoSEQ multiplex PCR, while the TCRdb copy is restricted to in-frame clones and leaves out a portion. Here the sample spans about 2.4 million clones, roughly 93% being singletons. The sequencing input was naive CD4+ T cells from PBMCs. Subset given: CD45RA+ positively selected. These receptors all stem from a man younger than 30 in good health. Some clones in this sample may be carry-over from other donors' samples.

This chain uses TRBV7-9 with TRBJ1-1; no clear D. Germline CDR1 is SEHNR and CDR2 is FQNEAQ (reference sequence). Trimming left V 3 bases short and J 3 bases short, with 11 bases between. CDR3 length equals 14 residues. The CDR3 sequence: CASSFKDRHTEAFF. CDR3 sequence (DNA): TGTGCCAGCAGCTTTAAGGACCGCCACACTGAAGCTTTCTTT.

This clone has only one observation. The V and J genes are TRBV27 and TRBJ2-7; 7 nucleotides line up with TRBD2. CDR3 size: 14 residues. Germline V lookup: CDR1 MNHEY, CDR2 SMNVEV (reference sequence). J lost 7 bases, V lost 5 bases, and 11 bases had no gene match. The CDR3 nucleotides are TGTGCCAGCAGTACCGGCGGGAGTGTTGGGGAGCAGTACTTC. It encodes CASSTGGSVGEQYF.

With respect to this clone: This CDR3 is also generated by other DNA sequences in the sample. The genes are TRBV28 and TRBJ2-7; D remains unclear. The CDR3 has 12 residues. The germline V gene has CDR1 MDHEN and CDR2 SYDVKM. The V end lost 6 bases, the J end lost 0 bases, and 6 bases lay between the germline ends. CDR3 sequence: CASRESSYEQYF. The CDR3 bases are TGTGCCAGCAGGGAGAGCTCCTACGAGCAGTACTTC.

The chain combines TRBV10-3 with TRBJ2-7, with D uncertain. CDR1 and CDR2 (germline): ENHRY, SYGVKD. This CDR3 has 11 residues. The V and J ends lost 9 bases and 4 bases respectively, with 10 bases between them. The chain's CDR3 is CAIAGTYEQYF. The CDR3 DNA reads as TGTGCCATAGCAGGAACTTACGAGCAGTACTTC.

The chain has TRBV6-6 and TRBJ2-2; D not resolved. CDR1 MNHNY and CDR2 SVGAGI come from the germline V gene (reference sequence). Trimming pared 4 bases from V and 5 bases from J, leaving 14 bases between. This CDR3 is 15 amino acids long. The CDR3 sequence is CASSLNPDLTGELFF. The CDR3 DNA reads as TGTGCCAGCAGTTTAAATCCCGATTTGACCGGGGAGCTGTTTTTT.

This clone was seen just once. The chain carries TRBV13 and TRBJ2-1, with D possibly called TRBD1 or TRBD2 (5 bases each). The CDR3 totals 17 residues. Germline V gene data show CDR1 as PRHDT and CDR2 as FYEKMQ (reference sequence). Trimming shortened V by 5 bases and J by 2 bases, and 19 bases separated the two germline ends. DNA of the CDR3: TGTGCCAGCAGCCTCACGACCGGGACCCATACCTACAATGAGCAGTTCTTC. Residues: CASSLTTGTHTYNEQFF.

The genes are TRBV6-5 and TRBJ2-7, with TRBD1 matching 10 bases. The CDR3 length is 15 residues. Germline CDR1 and CDR2: MNHEY and SVGAGI. Trimming at V came to 7 bases and at J to 5 bases, leaving 11 bases not matched to a gene. The chain's CDR3 is CASTRTDRGRHEQYF. The CDR3 nucleotides are TGTGCCAGCACCCGGACTGACAGGGGGCGTCACGAGCAGTACTTC.

The chain combines TRBV28 with TRBJ2-2; D is undetermined. The CDR3 consists of 15 residues. V was shortened by 4 bases and J by 1 base, with 10 bases between the two germline ends. Germline CDR1 reads MDHEN; CDR2 reads SYDVKM. CDR3 nucleotide sequence: TGTGCCAGCAGTTCTGATTGGGGGAACACCGGGGAGCTGTTTTTT. It translates to CASSSDWGNTGELFF. The whole variable domain, remainder taken from reference TRBV28 and TRBJ2-2, is DVKVTQSSRYLVKRTGEKVFLECVQDMDHENMFWYRQDPGLGLRLIYFSYDVKMKEKGDIPEGYSVSREKKERFSLILESASTNQTSMYLCASSSDWGNTGELFFGEGSRLTVL.

The rearrangement uses TRBV28 and TRBJ2-1; 10 bases are shared with TRBD2. Per the germline V gene, CDR1 is MDHEN and CDR2 is SYDVKM. The V and J ends lost 2 bases and 15 bases, in that order; junction bases with no gene match: 13. This CDR3 contains 15 residues. The CDR3 sequence: CASSLRILAGVFWFF. The CDR3 DNA reads as TGTGCCAGCAGTTTAAGGATCCTAGCGGGAGTTTTTTGGTTCTTC.

This clone was observed once. This sample also contains other DNA sequences that code for the same CDR3. The chain employs TRBV5-1 and TRBJ2-3; D uncertain. Germline V gene data show CDR1 as SGHRS and CDR2 as YFSETQ. This CDR3 comprises 13 residues. The ends were cut back, 2 bases at V and 5 bases at J, with 9 bases in the middle. The CDR3 reads CASSLRLGDTQYF. CDR3 sequence (DNA): TGCGCCAGCAGCTTAAGGCTGGGAGATACGCAGTATTTT.